The next 29 T cell receptor beta chains were all read from a single sample in a study of Graves' ophthalmopathy and Graves' hyperthyroidism. TCR beta CDR3 regions were amplified from RNA transcripts. Scientists carried out first-round RT-PCR using HTBI primers and then a second-round multiplex PCR. Each CDR3 protein gets one entry after TCRdb re-called the multiplex PCR reads with MiXCR. Of 400,000 or so distinct CDR3 sequences listed, roughly 15% are singletons. Sequenced input: peripheral blood. The receptor source for this set is an adult woman with stable Graves' hyperthyroidism.

This clonotype was detected many times. J is TRBJ2-7 and V is TRBV28; TRBD1 might be the D (6 bases). V dropped 3 bases and J dropped 0 bases, with 12 bases sitting between them. CDR3 size: 15 residues. Germline CDR1 reads MDHEN; CDR2 reads SYDVKM. CDR3 sequence: CASSFTNRVSYEQYF. The DNA of the CDR3 is TGTGCCAGCAGTTTCACCAACAGGGTCTCCTACGAGCAGTACTTC.

This clonotype came up many times. The J gene is TRBJ2-7, the V gene TRBV20-1; TRBD2 might be the D (5 bases). V dropped 6 bases and J dropped 4 bases, with 16 bases sitting between them. The CDR3 loop spans 13 amino acids. Germline lookup yields CDR1 DFQATT and CDR2 SNEGSKA (reference sequence). CDR3 DNA sequence: TGCAGTGCGAGGGAAGTCACCCGATACGAGCAGTACTTC. It specifies CSAREVTRYEQYF.

There are a few counts of this clonotype. This chain uses TRBV6-5 with TRBJ1-6; D remains ambiguous. Germline V lookup: CDR1 MNHEY, CDR2 SVGAGI. This CDR3 spans 14 amino acids. Deletions cut 6 bases from V and 6 bases from J, with 12 bases between. The CDR3 reads CASRNSEFNSPLHF. CDR3 coding DNA: TGTGCCAGCAGAAACTCAGAATTTAATTCACCCCTCCACTTT.

The J gene is TRBJ2-4, the V gene TRBV4-3; D possibly matches TRBD1 or TRBD2 (6 bases each). The CDR3 loop spans 18 amino acids. V was trimmed by 3 bases and J by 0 bases, leaving 18 bases between them. Germline V lookup: CDR1 LGHNA, CDR2 YSLEER. The DNA of the CDR3 is TGCGCCAGCAGCCAGGACGACAGAGGGGGGATAGCCAAAAACATTCAGTACTTC. Protein: CASSQDDRGGIAKNIQYF.

This clonotype was recorded many times. The chain links TRBV13 to TRBJ2-6, with D unclear. This CDR3 has 16 residues. CDR1 and CDR2 (germline): PRHDT, FYEKMQ (reference sequence). Trimming removed 6 bases from V and 4 bases from J, with 16 bases in between. Here the CDR3 reads CASRRLILKGANVLTF. Here the CDR3 DNA reads TGTGCCAGCAGGCGACTGATTCTTAAGGGGGCCAACGTCCTGACTTTC.

In this sample, this clonotype turned up many times. The rearrangement links TRBV6-5 to TRBJ1-6; perhaps TRBD1 as D (5 bases). CDR3 length equals 15 residues. The V gene's germline CDR1 is MNHEY and CDR2 SVGAGI. V lost 7 bases and J lost 3, with 13 bases in between. CDR3 loop: CASTLDSYYNSPLHF. The CDR3 DNA follows: TGTGCCAGCACCCTAGACAGCTACTATAATTCACCCCTCCACTTT.

This clonotype was seen at least ten times. The chain employs TRBV28 and TRBJ2-4; 12 bases fit TRBD2. This CDR3 is 17 amino acids long. CDR1 is MDHEN, CDR2 SYDVKM, per germline. Trimming at V came to 5 bases and at J to 2 bases, leaving 7 bases not matched to a gene. The CDR3 loop is CASSQTSGSVTKNIQYF. The CDR3, as DNA: TGTGCCAGCAGTCAGACTAGCGGGAGTGTGACCAAAAACATTCAGTACTTC.

This clonotype has ten or more counts. CDR3 sequence reads: CASSPGASETQYF. The CDR3 DNA sequence: TGTGCCAGCAGCCCAGGGGCCTCGGAGACCCAGTACTTC. The V call is TRBV28, the J call TRBJ2-5, with a possible D match to TRBD1 (6 bases). V gave up 6 bases and J gave up 5 bases, with 13 bases separating them. Germline CDR1 reads MDHEN; CDR2 reads SYDVKM. There are 13 residues in the CDR3. The entire variable domain, with the rest obtained from reference TRBV28 and TRBJ2-5, is as follows: DVKVTQSSRYLVKRTGEKVFLECVQDMDHENMFWYRQDPGLGLRLIYFSYDVKMKEKGDIPEGYSVSREKKERFSLILESASTNQTSMYLCASSPGASETQYFGPGTRLLVL.

This clonotype was detected only a few times. This sequence joins TRBV18 and TRBJ2-7; tentative D call: TRBD2 (5 bases). V was pared by 4 bases and J by 1 base, with 17 bases between. CDR1 KGHSH and CDR2 LQKENI come from the germline V gene. This CDR3 contains 16 residues. CDR3 protein: CASSRGGEGRSYEQYF. CDR3 nucleotides: TGTGCCAGCTCACGAGGAGGCGAAGGAAGATCCTACGAGCAGTACTTC.

This clonotype was found many times. The J gene is TRBJ2-2, the V gene TRBV12-3 or TRBV12-4, with 11 bases that match TRBD2. Trimming removed 6 bases from V and 7 bases from J; junction bases left unmatched: 7. This CDR3 has 15 residues. In nucleotides, the CDR3 is TGTGCCAGCAGGATAATAGCGGGAGGGCACGGGGAGCTGTTTTTT. It encodes CASRIIAGGHGELFF.

This clonotype has a single count. The rearrangement joins TRBV12-3 or TRBV12-4 to TRBJ1-1, with 7 bases aligning to TRBD1. This CDR3 comprises 15 residues. The V gene end was trimmed by 6 bases and the J gene end by 6 bases; junction bases not matched to a gene: 13. The chain's CDR3 is CASSREQGMRAEAFF. For the CDR3, the DNA is TGTGCCAGCAGCCGCGAACAGGGGATGAGGGCTGAAGCTTTCTTT.

This clonotype was observed a handful of times. This sequence joins TRBV12-3 or TRBV12-4 and TRBJ2-2; D possibly matches TRBD1 or TRBD2 (6 bases each). This CDR3 region has 13 residues. V lost 8 bases to trimming and J lost 6 bases, with 13 bases between them. The CDR3 sequence: CASSRGPAGELFF. In nucleotides, the CDR3 is TGTGCCAGCTCTCGGGGGCCAGCCGGGGAGCTGTTTTTT.

This clonotype was seen repeatedly, ten times or more. The chain couples TRBV20-1 to TRBJ2-7; 16 bases fit TRBD2. The CDR3 is made up of 15 amino acids. In germline, CDR1 is DFQATT, CDR2 SNEGSKA (reference sequence). The V gene end was trimmed by 0 bases and the J gene end by 5 bases; junction bases not matched to a gene: 1. The CDR3 protein is CSAREGLAGGNEQYF. Written as DNA, the CDR3 is TGCAGTGCTAGAGAGGGACTAGCGGGAGGGAACGAGCAGTACTTC.

The chain has TRBV5-1 and TRBJ2-7; D is unclear. Germline values: CDR1 SGHRS, CDR2 YFSETQ. This CDR3 has 14 amino acids. Deletions cut 0 bases from V and 0 bases from J, with 7 bases between. CDR3 in DNA: TGCGCCAGCAGCTTGGACAAGAGCTCCTACGAGCAGTACTTC. Protein: CASSLDKSSYEQYF.

The CDR3 DNA reads as TGTGCCAGCAGTGAAGCGGACAAATTTCATGGCTACACCTTC. It encodes CASSEADKFHGYTF. The rearrangement uses TRBV6-1 and TRBJ1-2; a possible D gene is TRBD1 (5 bases). The CDR3 is made up of 14 amino acids. With 0 bases removed from V and 6 bases from J, the gap between germline ends came to 11 bases. Germline loops: CDR1 MNHNS, CDR2 SASEGT.

The sample holds many counts of this clonotype. J is TRBJ2-5 and V is TRBV27; 10 bases map to TRBD2. This CDR3 is built from 15 residues. The V gene end was trimmed by 8 bases and the J gene end by 5 bases; junction bases not matched to a gene: 11. CDR1 is MNHEY and CDR2 is SMNVEV in the germline V gene (reference sequence). The CDR3 coding sequence is TGTGCCAGCTCGTGGCTAGCGGGAGAGGAGGAGACCCAGTACTTC. Protein product: CASSWLAGEEETQYF.

This clonotype appeared many times. The chain combines TRBV29-1 with TRBJ2-7, with 8 bases lining up with TRBD1. Germline V gene sequence: CDR1 SQVTM, CDR2 ANQGSEA. V lost 6 bases to trimming and J lost 3 bases; unmatched junction nucleotides: 4. This CDR3 spans 12 amino acids. The chain's CDR3 is CSVWTGNYEQYF. The CDR3 bases are TGCAGCGTGTGGACAGGGAACTACGAGCAGTACTTC.

Of note for this clonotype: A read error may be the cause here, since a much bigger clone is one base away. Because the CDR3 is missing its conserved closing phenylalanine or tryptophan, this is likely a read error. CDR3 in DNA: TGCAGTGCTTTCGGGACTAGCGGGATAGTCGGGGAGCTGTTTGTT. This encodes CSAFGTSGIVGELFV. The chain carries TRBV20-1 and TRBJ2-2, with 13 bases matching TRBD2. Germline CDR1 reads DFQATT; CDR2 reads SNEGSKA (reference sequence). This CDR3 region has 15 residues. The V gene end was trimmed by 5 bases and the J gene end by 7 bases; junction bases not matched to a gene: 7.

This clonotype has more than one count but fewer than ten. V is TRBV20-1 and J is TRBJ1-5; 9 bases map to TRBD1. With 2 bases clipped from V and 6 bases from J, the junction kept 8 bases outside the gene matches. This CDR3 contains 15 residues. Germline V gene lookup returns CDR1 DFQATT and CDR2 SNEGSKA (reference sequence). The CDR3 is CSARTGTGWAQPQHF. The CDR3 nucleotides are TGCAGTGCTAGAACCGGGACAGGGTGGGCTCAGCCCCAGCATTTT.

This clonotype was counted a single time. The J gene is TRBJ2-7, the V gene TRBV4-1, with 8 nucleotides matching TRBD1. V shed 2 bases and J 4 bases; nucleotides not matched to a gene: 7. Germline assignment: CDR1 MGHRA and CDR2 YSYEKL. This CDR3 has 15 amino acids. The DNA for the CDR3 is TGCGCCAGCAGCCAATTCCGGCAGGGGGCTTACGAGCAGTACTTC. Translation: CASSQFRQGAYEQYF.

This clonotype came up many times. This sequence joins TRBV12-3 or TRBV12-4 and TRBJ2-7; 9 bases are shared with TRBD2. Trimming took 3 bases from V and 2 from J; bases not matched to a gene: 5. This CDR3 is 15 amino acids long. CDR3: CASSFSASGTYEQYF. For the CDR3, the DNA is TGTGCCAGCAGTTTTTCGGCTAGCGGGACCTACGAGCAGTACTTC.

Many counts were recorded for this clonotype. The rearrangement uses TRBV29-1 and TRBJ1-2, with no clear D. The germline V gene has CDR1 SQVTM and CDR2 ANQGSEA. The CDR3 extends over 12 amino acids. Trimming took off 7 bases at V and 3 bases at J, with 12 bases between the two ends. In nucleotides, the CDR3 is TGCAGCGCTGATCTCGGGTACTATGGCTACACCTTC. As protein: CSADLGYYGYTF.

This clonotype has ten or more counts. This chain joins TRBV12-3 or TRBV12-4 and TRBJ2-4, with D possibly being TRBD1 or TRBD2 (5 bases each). This CDR3 is 16 amino acids long. Trimming cost V 0 bases and J 9 bases, with 18 bases left between them. For the CDR3, the DNA is TGTGCCAGCAGTTTAGCCCTCTTTGGGGGAGAGGGCATTCAGTACTTC. As protein: CASSLALFGGEGIQYF.

This clonotype came up many times. V is TRBV12-3 or TRBV12-4 and J is TRBJ2-4, with 7 bases matching TRBD1. The CDR3 has 14 amino acids. V lost 9 bases and J lost 0; bases outside the gene matches: 5. CDR3 sequence: CASRDSLAKNIQYF. DNA for the CDR3: TGTGCCAGTCGGGACAGTCTAGCCAAAAACATTCAGTACTTC.

This clonotype was recorded at least ten times. The V gene is TRBV27, the J gene TRBJ2-7, with 9 nucleotides matching TRBD1. Germline CDR1 is MNHEY and CDR2 is SMNVEV (reference sequence). This CDR3 is built from 16 residues. V dropped 6 bases and J dropped 2; count of bases not matched to a gene: 11. The CDR3 protein is CASRTFIRDRAYEQYF. The CDR3 bases are TGTGCCAGCAGGACGTTTATCCGGGACAGGGCCTACGAGCAGTACTTC.

In its sample, this clonotype was seen many times. The rearrangement links TRBV2 to TRBJ2-7; TRBD1 is a possible D gene (6 bases). V was pared by 4 bases and J by 4 bases, with 14 bases between. Germline CDR1 and CDR2: SNHLY and FYNNEI. This CDR3 has 14 amino acids. For the CDR3, the DNA is TGTGCCAGCAGTGGTGGCAGGGGCATATACGAGCAGTACTTC. It encodes CASSGGRGIYEQYF.

Worth noting for this clonotype: This may arise from a read error, as a much more abundant clone is one base away. The chain couples TRBV4-2 to TRBJ2-2, with D possibly matching TRBD1 (8 bases). Germline values: CDR1 LGHNA, CDR2 YNFKEQ. The CDR3 length is 17 residues. Trimming removed 5 bases from V and 8 bases from J, with 24 bases in between. CDR3 loop: CASSITRYRGGSGELFF. CDR3 coding DNA: TGTGCCAGCAGCATCACCCGGTACAGGGGGGGATCGGGGGAGCTGTTTTTT.

This clonotype was found a few times. The chain employs TRBV12-3 or TRBV12-4 and TRBJ1-1, with D perhaps matching TRBD1 (6 bases). The CDR3 runs 15 residues. The germline V and J ends were trimmed by 6 bases and 6 bases, with 20 bases remaining between them. As DNA, the CDR3 is TGTGCCAGCAGCCATGGGAGGGGGGCCGGTCCTGAAGCTTTCTTT. Protein: CASSHGRGAGPEAFF.

This clonotype occurred many times. The gene calls are TRBV7-9 and TRBJ1-1; D unclear. V was cut by 6 bases and J by 0 bases, with 8 bases left in between. The CDR3 contains 13 residues. Looked up from germline, CDR1 is SEHNR and CDR2 is FQNEAQ (reference sequence). CDR3 DNA sequence: TGTGCCAGCAGGGCCGGGATGAACACTGAAGCTTTCTTT. This translates into CASRAGMNTEAFF.